The 22 T cell receptor beta chains below come from one sample, sequenced in a study of beta chain features in type 1 diabetes (dated by TCRdb to the late 2010s). Library preparation used the immunoSEQ multiplex PCR assay. The High Capacity cDNA Reverse Transcription Kit was used to reverse transcribe all of the isolated RNA, meaning that expressed TCRB transcripts were what got sequenced. TCRdb stores this immuneACCESS table with in-frame sequences only. Part of the clones is absent; in the studies checked, under half of the shortfall reflects unresolved V genes, and no reason is known for the rest. Across this sample there are 810,000 or so clones, with roughly 15% seen only once. Around 0.02% of the sample belongs to the ten largest clones. The sample was naive CD4+ T cells from blood. Reading the label with the study, this specimen's cell subset or site is: true naive CD4+ T cells. Source of these receptors: a woman aged 18-29 years in good health.

The chain has TRBV29-1 and TRBJ2-1; TRBD2 aligns across 12 bases. Unmatched junction bases numbered 9, after V lost 8 bases and J lost 7 bases. The CDR3 length is 14 residues. The V gene's germline CDR1 is SQVTM and CDR2 ANQGSEA. CDR3: CSSSGLAGSNEQFF. The CDR3 nucleotides are TGCAGCTCGAGCGGACTAGCGGGATCAAATGAGCAGTTCTTC.

The V call is TRBV7-9, the J call TRBJ2-6; no reliable D call. CDR1 SEHNR and CDR2 FQNEAQ come from the germline V gene (reference sequence). CDR3 length: 15 residues. The V end lost 2 bases, the J end lost 0 bases, and 5 bases lay between the germline ends. In nucleotides, the CDR3 is TGTGCCAGCAGCTTAAGATACTCTGGGGCCAACGTCCTGACTTTC. Translating it yields CASSLRYSGANVLTF. Combining the CDR3 with reference TRBV7-9 and TRBJ2-6 gives the whole variable domain DTGVSQNPRHKITKRGQNVTFRCDPISEHNRLYWYRQTLGQGPEFLTYFQNEAQLEKSRLLSDRFSAERPKGSFSTLEIQRTEQGDSAMYLCASSLRYSGANVLTFGAGSRLTVL.

The genes are TRBV11-2 and TRBJ2-1, with 10 bases aligning to TRBD2. V was clipped by 3 bases and J by 3 bases; unmatched bases: 2. This CDR3 contains 15 residues. Germline V gene data show CDR1 as SGHAT and CDR2 as FQNNGV. CDR3 in DNA: TGTGCCAGCAGCTTGCTAGCGGGAGTCTACAATGAGCAGTTCTTC. Amino acid sequence: CASSLLAGVYNEQFF.

The CDR3: CASSGLGTPDSGNTIYF. The CDR3 DNA sequence: TGTGCCAGCAGCGGTCTTGGGACACCCGACTCTGGAAACACCATATATTTT. This chain connects TRBV5-6 to TRBJ1-3; perhaps TRBD1 as D (6 bases). CDR1 SGHDT and CDR2 YYEEEE come from the germline V gene. The CDR3 length is 17 residues. V lost 4 bases and J 0 bases, leaving 17 bases between the germline ends.

V is TRBV7-8 and J is TRBJ2-5; 7 bases are a match to TRBD1. The CDR3 spans 14 residues. The junction had 6 bases not matched to a gene; V was cut back by 5 bases and J by 3 bases. CDR1 and CDR2 from the germline V gene are SGHVS and FQNEAQ. CDR3 DNA sequence: TGTGCCAGCAGCCCAGGGGGATTAAAAGAGACCCAGTACTTC. It codes for CASSPGGLKETQYF.

This clone was counted only a few times. The genes are TRBV9 and TRBJ2-1; possibly TRBD1 or TRBD2 for D (5 bases each). The CDR3 runs 11 residues. The V and J ends lost 3 bases and 14 bases respectively, with 12 bases between them. The V gene's germline CDR1 is SGDLS and CDR2 YYNGEE. This CDR3 is CASSGDGPKFF. The CDR3 coding sequence is TGTGCCAGCAGCGGGGACGGACCGAAGTTCTTC. The variable domain in full, with the rest retrieved from reference TRBV9 and TRBJ2-1, is DSGVTQTPKHLITATGQRVTLRCSPRSGDLSVYWYQQSLDQGLQFLIQYYNGEERAKGNILERFSAQQFPDLHSELNLSSLELGDSALYFCASSGDGPKFFGPGTRLTVL.

This clone came up a few times. This rearrangement joins TRBV19 to TRBJ2-1, with D hard to call. Trimming cost V 7 bases and J 7 bases, with 11 bases left between them. The CDR3 has 12 amino acids. The germline CDR1 and CDR2 sequences are LNHDA and SQIVND (reference sequence). The CDR3 protein is CASTFNDNEQFF. CDR3 DNA sequence: TGTGCCAGTACGTTTAATGATAATGAGCAGTTCTTC.

This chain uses TRBV28 with TRBJ2-7, with no clear D. This CDR3 comprises 15 residues. The V end was cut by 5 bases, the J end by 1 base, with 15 bases between. Germline assignment: CDR1 MDHEN and CDR2 SYDVKM. The CDR3 here is CASSGRTGRSYEQYF. The CDR3 DNA reads as TGTGCCAGCAGTGGCCGCACCGGACGGTCCTACGAGCAGTACTTC. The whole variable domain, remainder taken from reference TRBV28 and TRBJ2-7, is DVKVTQSSRYLVKRTGEKVFLECVQDMDHENMFWYRQDPGLGLRLIYFSYDVKMKEKGDIPEGYSVSREKKERFSLILESASTNQTSMYLCASSGRTGRSYEQYFGPGTRLTVT.

The chain joins TRBV27 to TRBJ1-2, with no clear D. The CDR3 contains 13 residues. The V gene's germline CDR1 is MNHEY and CDR2 SMNVEV (reference sequence). With 2 bases removed from V and 2 bases from J, the gap between germline ends came to 6 bases. The CDR3 DNA sequence: TGTGCCAGCAGTTTACAACCAAACTATGGCTACACCTTC. It yields the protein CASSLQPNYGYTF.

The rearrangement links TRBV9 to TRBJ2-7; D remains unclear. Trimming removed 3 bases at V and 7 bases at J, with 23 bases between. CDR1 is SGDLS, CDR2 YYNGEE, per germline. The CDR3 spans 16 residues. The CDR3 bases are TGTGCCAGCAGCGCTGCCCCCAAGAGACCGGTTTGGGAGCAGTACTTC. As protein: CASSAAPKRPVWEQYF.

This clone was seen a few times. This sequence joins TRBV4-3 and TRBJ2-1; 8 positions match TRBD2. V lost 1 base to trimming and J lost 8 bases; unmatched junction nucleotides: 7. This CDR3 comprises 15 residues. Germline lookup yields CDR1 LGHNA and CDR2 YSLEER. CDR3 residues: CASSQGPAGDHEQFF. For the CDR3, the DNA is TGCGCCAGCAGCCAAGGACCAGCGGGAGATCATGAGCAGTTCTTC.

The rearrangement joins TRBV13 to TRBJ2-5, with TRBD1 matching 7 bases. The germline V gene has CDR1 PRHDT and CDR2 FYEKMQ (reference sequence). The CDR3 spans 15 residues. The ends lost 5 bases at V and 2 bases at J; junction bases unmatched: 8. In DNA, the CDR3 is TGTGCCAGCAGCAAGGGACAGTTAATTCAAGAGACCCAGTACTTC. This encodes CASSKGQLIQETQYF.

This clone came up a few times. The rearrangement links TRBV29-1 to TRBJ2-3; D perhaps matches TRBD2 (6 bases). The CDR3 length is 14 residues. The ends were cut back, 3 bases at V and 0 bases at J, with 10 bases in the middle. Looked up from germline, CDR1 is SQVTM and CDR2 is ANQGSEA. CDR3 bases: TGCAGCGTTGAGAGAGGGACTAGCACAGATACGCAGTATTTT. Translation gives CSVERGTSTDTQYF.

J is TRBJ2-7 and V is TRBV5-1; 8 nucleotides match TRBD1. V lost 5 bases and J lost 3; bases outside the gene matches: 7. Germline assignment: CDR1 SGHRS and CDR2 YFSETQ. This CDR3 contains 14 residues. The CDR3 nucleotides are TGCGCCAGCAGTTACTCGGGACAGGACTACGAGCAGTACTTC. It is translated as CASSYSGQDYEQYF.

The V gene is TRBV28, the J gene TRBJ2-7; 9 bases are a match to TRBD2. The ends lost 7 bases at V and 2 bases at J; junction bases unmatched: 6. The CDR3 consists of 14 residues. Germline lookup yields CDR1 MDHEN and CDR2 SYDVKM. DNA for the CDR3: TGTGCCAGCACCCCACTAGCGGGTACCTACGAGCAGTACTTC. This codes for CASTPLAGTYEQYF.

The chain carries TRBV2 and TRBJ1-5; 8 nucleotides agree with TRBD1. The CDR3 has 19 amino acids. In germline, CDR1 is SNHLY, CDR2 FYNNEI. Trimming cost V 3 bases and J 2 bases; bases outside gene matches: 15. This CDR3 reads CASSENRRTGLGGNQPQHF. The CDR3 DNA reads as TGTGCCAGCAGTGAGAATAGGAGGACAGGGTTAGGTGGCAATCAGCCCCAGCATTTT.

In regard to this clone: The junction departs from the called germline gene at one end, perhaps through a read error. V is TRBV10-3 and J is TRBJ1-1; no clear D. This CDR3 contains 12 residues. Per germline, CDR1 ENHRY and CDR2 SYGVKD. CDR3 sequence reads: CASSSLVTEAFF. In DNA, the CDR3 is TGTGCCAGCAGTTCTCTGGTCACTGAAGCTTTCTTT.

Notes on this clone: This could be a read error, since a much larger clone is one nucleotide away. The chain uses TRBV7-8 and TRBJ2-5; D remains ambiguous. This CDR3 spans 11 amino acids. Germline V lookup: CDR1 SGHVS, CDR2 FQNEAQ. V shed 5 bases and J shed 1 base, with 2 bases lying between them. The CDR3 region has the DNA TGTGCCAGCAGCATCCAAGAGACCCAGTACTTC. As protein: CASSIQETQYF.

This chain connects TRBV7-2 to TRBJ1-5; the match to TRBD1 covers 12 bases. Germline CDR1 and CDR2: SGHTA and FQGNSA. V dropped 5 bases and J dropped 7; count of bases not matched to a gene: 18. The CDR3 contains 19 residues. The CDR3 loop reads CASSTRHRDRGLVHQPQHF. The DNA of the CDR3 is TGTGCCAGCAGCACTAGGCACCGGGACAGGGGGCTCGTTCACCAGCCCCAGCATTTT.

CDR3 amino acids: CASSLAGEVYEQYF. CDR3 sequence (DNA): TGCGCCAGCAGCTTGGCTGGGGAAGTCTACGAGCAGTACTTC. The rearrangement uses TRBV5-1 and TRBJ2-7, with unresolved D. There are 14 residues in the CDR3. The germline CDR1 and CDR2 sequences are SGHRS and YFSETQ. Trimming stripped 0 bases from V and 3 bases from J, with 10 bases between.

V is TRBV10-3 and J is TRBJ2-7; possibly TRBD1 for D (5 bases). Trimming removed 6 bases from V and 4 bases from J, with 13 bases in between. The CDR3 consists of 13 residues. Germline CDR1 is ENHRY and CDR2 is SYGVKD. DNA for the CDR3: TGTGCCATCAGGGAGCTTGACAGTTACGAGCAGTACTTC. Translated, it gives CAIRELDSYEQYF.

The sample holds a few counts of this clone. J is TRBJ2-5 and V is TRBV2; 9 bases map to TRBD2. The trim removed 3 bases at V and 5 bases at J, leaving 7 bases unmatched. Per the germline V gene, CDR1 is SNHLY and CDR2 is FYNNEI. The CDR3 length is 15 residues. CDR3 coding DNA: TGTGCCAGCAGTGAGCTAGCGGGGTCCGTGGAGACCCAGTACTTC. This codes for CASSELAGSVETQYF.